This TCR beta chain was identified during a study of cytomegalovirus exposure and HLA in healthy donors (TCRdb year 2017). Describing the broader study: According to a later analysis, the approximately 120 validation repertoires were produced on the same platform as the 666 repertoires of the first cohort. The aim of the study was to test whether cataloging public T cell receptors could identify signatures of past pathogen exposure. Besides the first cohort of roughly 640 subjects, a separate validation cohort made up of 120 different subjects was used. The study combined high-throughput TCR immunosequencing, statistical association of individual TCRs with disease status, and machine learning to predict cytomegalovirus infection status. Findings and caveats that apply to the study as a whole: A few of the identified cytomegalovirus-associated TCR beta chains were confirmed in vitro to be specific for cytomegalovirus antigens. The validation cohort had no HLA typing available for a later analysis, so co-occurrence within that cohort was assessed over all 120 or so repertoires. A total of 150 to 200 TCR beta chains were listed by the study as associated with cytomegalovirus. In a later analysis, TCRs clustered in the first cohort were found to also tend to co-occur in the roughly 130 validation repertoires, with around 94% of cluster scores above 0. Most TCR sequences were observed very rarely across donors, whereas some public TCRs were present in many individuals. In both the original and validation cohorts, the classifier was reported to diagnose cytomegalovirus status with high specificity and sensitivity. According to the authors, the approach could potentially be generalized to other disease states and immunological phenotypes.

Library preparation employed the immunoSEQ multiplex PCR assay. In the source study's methods: A statistical classification framework was built to diagnose cytomegalovirus status from the catalog of TCR beta chain sequences. TCRdb took over this immuneACCESS table, retaining in-frame rearrangements with V and J assigned. Such tables are incomplete; in checked studies, under half of the missing clones stem from an unresolved V gene, and the remainder is unexplained. The V and J calls and clone size come from that table; D and trimming were worked out from the DNA. Recorded for this sample are 150,000 to 200,000 clones; approximately 84% of them occurred a single time. The ten largest clonotypes hold roughly 7% of the sample. At the junction V is shortened by 4 bases and J by 7 bases; bases outside the gene matches: 6. Taken from the germline V gene (reference sequence), the CDR1 and CDR2 loops are GTSNPN and SVGIG. From the cysteine up to the phenylalanine, the CDR3 has a length of 14 residues. The retained sequence is limited to the CDR3, 42 bases, with the frame set at the first base.

The donors were included in the validation cohort of roughly 130 subjects, a group kept apart from the approximately 690-subject first cohort. This clone occurred once. The clone's antigen remains unknown. Qualities for individual bases were not recorded, and no much larger clone is one base off. The sequenced sample consisted of PBMCs. The rearrangement joined TRBV30 to TRBJ2-1; 11 bases in the middle match TRBD2. This TCR was sampled from a man aged 18 to 29 in good health and CMV-seropositive. The CDR3 amino acid sequence is: CAWNLAGGLNEQFF. The nucleotide sequence is given as TGTGCCTGGAATCTAGCGGGAGGACTGAATGAGCAGTTCTTC.